This TCR beta chain was recovered during a study of blood T cell repertoires in COVID-19. Study overall: Donors in the United States, Italy and Spain gave samples during acute or convalescent COVID-19.

The assay was immunoSEQ multiplex PCR, and TCRdb's table has in-frame clones only and misses some. The sample lists under 200,000 clones, roughly 86% occurring once. Germline CDR1 is MGHDK and CDR2 is SYGVNS. The length of the CDR3 is 16 residues. The J segment lost 6 bases and the V segment lost 3 bases, leaving 7 bases of the junction unmatched. The sequencing input was peripheral blood. The clonotype comes from a man aged 60 to 69 with COVID-19, enrolled during active disease. The J gene is TRBJ1-4, the V gene TRBV25-1; 10 bases are a match to TRBD1. The CDR3 loop is CASSEGDRGAYEKLFF. Written as DNA, the CDR3 is TGTGCCAGCAGTGAGGGGGACAGGGGTGCCTATGAAAAACTGTTTTTT.